This T cell receptor beta chain was observed in a study of T cells in Graves' hyperthyroidism and ophthalmopathy. The CDR3 covers 11 residues. V lost 6 bases and J 6 bases, leaving 5 bases between the germline ends. CDR1 and CDR2 (germline): SGHAT, FQNNGV. This clonotype has ten or more counts. TCR beta CDR3 region amplification was performed from RNA transcripts. The study used the HTBI primer set for a first-round RT-PCR of the TCR CDR3. TCRdb ran MiXCR on the multiplex PCR reads and lists one entry per CDR3 protein. The sample carries 350,000 or so distinct CDR3 sequences, about 17% recorded once. The sample consisted of blood. The origin of this receptor is a woman under 40 with Graves' hyperthyroidism that later progressed to Graves' ophthalmopathy. The chain has TRBV11-2 and TRBJ2-2; D uncertain. DNA of the CDR3: TGTGCCAGCAGACCAGCCGGGGAGCTGTTTTTT. Protein sequence: CASRPAGELFF.